Shown below are 30 T cell receptor beta chains from a single sample sequenced in a study of CD8 T cells in Susac syndrome. Random-hexamer reverse transcription was applied to about 0.5 to 1 ug RNA. Each CDR3 protein is one row after TCRdb ran MiXCR on the immunoSEQ multiplex PCR reads. The sample lists 150,000 to 200,000 distinct CDR3 sequences, more than 90% occurring once. Sequenced input: CD4+ T cells from PBMCs. These receptors all come from a human donor in good health.

The rearrangement uses TRBV13 and TRBJ2-1; D unclear. The length of the CDR3 is 17 residues. Germline loops: CDR1 PRHDT, CDR2 FYEKMQ (reference sequence). V was cut by 6 bases and J by 2 bases, with 20 bases left in between. CDR3 coding DNA: TGTGCCAGCAGTCCCCAATCCGGCCTACCCACCTACAATGAGCAGTTCTTC. Amino acids: CASSPQSGLPTYNEQFF.

The chain couples TRBV29-1 to TRBJ2-7, with 7 positions matching TRBD1. J gave up 0 bases and V 4 bases, and 6 bases lay outside the gene matches. This CDR3 is 14 amino acids long. Per the germline V gene, CDR1 is SQVTM and CDR2 is ANQGSEA. In nucleotides, the CDR3 is TGCAGCGTTGTAAGGGACAGTGCCTCCTACGAGCAGTACTTC. It codes for CSVVRDSASYEQYF.

V and J are TRBV12-3 or TRBV12-4 and TRBJ1-1, with D unresolved. V was pared by 5 bases and J by 5 bases, with 12 bases between. This CDR3 comprises 13 residues. The CDR3, as DNA: TGTGCCAGCAGTCCCCAGTCCGTTACTGAAGCTTTCTTT. Its protein is CASSPQSVTEAFF.

The chain recombines TRBV20-1 with TRBJ2-7; maybe TRBD1 (6 bases). CDR1 is DFQATT and CDR2 is SNEGSKA in the germline V gene (reference sequence). The CDR3 runs 13 residues. Trimming removed 6 bases from V and 6 bases from J, with 18 bases in between. The CDR3 nucleotides are TGCAGTGCAGCCCTCCGGGACATCGGCGAGCAGTACTTC. Translated, it gives CSAALRDIGEQYF.

This chain uses TRBV15 with TRBJ2-7; D uncertain. Trimming took 0 bases from V and 0 from J, leaving 9 bases between them. The CDR3 totals 15 residues. CDR1 is LNHNV, CDR2 YYDKDF, per germline (reference sequence). Here the CDR3 reads CATSRDSGNSYEQYF. Here the CDR3 DNA reads TGTGCCACCAGCAGAGATTCTGGGAACTCCTACGAGCAGTACTTC.

V gene TRBV29-1 combines with J gene TRBJ2-3; 12 bases fit TRBD2. Germline V gives CDR1 SQVTM, CDR2 ANQGSEA. The V segment lost 7 bases and the J segment 7 bases; nucleotides outside the gene matches: 9. The CDR3 is made up of 14 amino acids. This CDR3 reads CSAVTSGGTNTQYF. In DNA form, the CDR3 reads TGCAGCGCCGTTACTAGCGGGGGGACAAATACGCAGTATTTT.

This chain connects TRBV3-1 to TRBJ1-1; D call uncertain. Germline V gene lookup returns CDR1 LGHDT and CDR2 YNNKEL (reference sequence). V was pared by 5 bases and J by 1 base, with 14 bases between. The CDR3 has 15 amino acids. The CDR3 nucleotides are TGTGCCAGCAGCTCAACCTGGGGTGGGAACACTGAAGCTTTCTTT. It specifies CASSSTWGGNTEAFF. The complete variable domain, with remaining parts taken from reference TRBV3-1 and TRBJ1-1, reads DTAVSQTPKYLVTQMGNDKSIKCEQNLGHDTMYWYKQDSKKFLKIMFSYNNKELIINETVPNRFSPKSPDKAHLNLHINSLELGDSAVYFCASSSTWGGNTEAFFGQGTRLTVV.

This clonotype occurred a few times. V gene TRBV25-1 combines with J gene TRBJ1-5, with 9 positions matching TRBD1. CDR1 and CDR2 from the germline V gene are MGHDK and SYGVNS. The trim removed 4 bases at V and 5 bases at J, leaving 3 bases unmatched. The CDR3 totals 14 residues. This CDR3 reads CASSATGGHQPQHF. CDR3 nucleotides: TGTGCCAGCAGTGCAACAGGGGGCCATCAGCCCCAGCATTTT. The whole variable domain, filled in from reference TRBV25-1 and TRBJ1-5, reads EADIYQTPRYLVIGTGKKITLECSQTMGHDKMYWYQQDPGMELHLIHYSYGVNSTEKGDLSSESTVSRIRTEHFPLTLESARPSHTSQYLCASSATGGHQPQHFGDGTRLSIL.

The V gene is TRBV7-9, the J gene TRBJ1-5; weak D call: TRBD1 (6 bases). CDR3 length: 16 residues. Germline-derived CDR1 and CDR2 are SEHNR and FQNEAQ (reference sequence). The ends were cut back, 1 base at V and 3 bases at J, with 13 bases in the middle. The CDR3 protein is CASSLDGRGHNQPQHF. CDR3 nucleotides: TGTGCCAGCAGCTTAGATGGCAGGGGACACAATCAGCCCCAGCATTTT.

This clonotype was recorded only once. V gene TRBV29-1 combines with J gene TRBJ1-2; maybe TRBD1 (5 bases). Germline CDR1 reads SQVTM; CDR2 reads ANQGSEA. The CDR3 is 13 amino acids. V was cut by 7 bases and J by 6 bases, with 18 bases left in between. CDR3 in amino acids: CSARAAEGNGYTF. As DNA, the CDR3 is TGCAGCGCCAGAGCGGCGGAGGGGAATGGCTACACCTTC.

The chain carries TRBV3-1 and TRBJ2-1, with unresolved D. The CDR3 sequence is 13 residues long. The V gene's germline CDR1 is LGHDT and CDR2 YNNKEL (reference sequence). With 4 bases removed from V and 6 bases from J, the gap between germline ends came to 10 bases. CDR3 sequence (DNA): TGTGCCAGCAGCCCCACTGTCCCCAATGAGCAGTTCTTC. Amino acid sequence: CASSPTVPNEQFF.

V usage is TRBV7-3 and J usage is TRBJ2-3; perhaps TRBD2 as D (6 bases). In germline, CDR1 is SGHTA, CDR2 FQGTGA. This CDR3 has 16 residues. Deletions cut 2 bases from V and 1 base from J, with 13 bases between. CDR3 in amino acids: CASSLSPKRGTDTQYF. The CDR3 nucleotides are TGTGCCAGCAGCTTATCCCCTAAGCGGGGCACAGATACGCAGTATTTT.

The J gene is TRBJ2-7, the V gene TRBV24-1; no clear D gene. V lost 4 bases to trimming and J lost 2 bases, with 11 bases between them. CDR1 is KGHDR, CDR2 SFDVKD, per germline. CDR3 size: 14 residues. The CDR3 region is CATSEPTAPYEQYF. The CDR3 DNA reads TGTGCCACCAGTGAGCCCACGGCACCCTACGAGCAGTACTTC.

The chain recombines TRBV20-1 with TRBJ1-5, with 10 bases aligning to TRBD1. The CDR3 covers 13 residues. Germline lookup yields CDR1 DFQATT and CDR2 SNEGSKA (reference sequence). After removal of 6 bases from V and 7 bases from J, the junction contained 6 bases not matched to a gene. CDR3 DNA: TGCAGTGCAAGACAGGGGGCCGGGCAGCCCCAGCATTTT. As protein: CSARQGAGQPQHF.

This CDR3 reads CASSIPGLSQETQYF. The CDR3 DNA reads as TGTGCCAGCAGTATTCCGGGACTATCACAAGAGACCCAGTACTTC. V is TRBV28 and J is TRBJ2-5; 7 nucleotides match TRBD2. From germline, CDR1 is MDHEN and CDR2 SYDVKM. J lost 2 bases, V lost 5 bases, and 8 bases had no gene match. This CDR3 spans 15 amino acids.

The gene calls are TRBV5-1 and TRBJ1-6; no firm D call. Trimming removed 4 bases at V and 5 bases at J, with 4 bases between. Germline V gene sequence: CDR1 SGHRS, CDR2 YFSETQ. This CDR3 is 12 amino acids long. The CDR3 DNA reads as TGCGCCAGCAGCACTAATAATTCACCCCTCCACTTT. This encodes CASSTNNSPLHF.

The V gene is TRBV29-1, the J gene TRBJ2-3; 10 positions agree with TRBD2. CDR3 length: 14 residues. V lost 7 bases and J lost 0; bases outside the gene matches: 4. CDR1 SQVTM and CDR2 ANQGSEA come from the germline V gene. This CDR3 reads CSGRLAGSTDTQYF. The DNA of the CDR3 is TGCAGCGGAAGACTAGCGGGCAGCACAGATACGCAGTATTTT.

The chain couples TRBV30 to TRBJ1-2; D remains ambiguous. V was trimmed by 1 base and J by 5 bases, leaving 17 bases between them. CDR3 length equals 15 residues. Germline V gives CDR1 GTSNPN, CDR2 SVGIG (reference sequence). The CDR3 coding sequence is TGTGCCTGGAGTGCTTACAGTGGTATCGTATATGGCTACACCTTC. Encoded protein: CAWSAYSGIVYGYTF.

The rearrangement links TRBV3-1 to TRBJ2-2; no reliable D call. With 2 bases removed from V and 4 bases from J, the gap between germline ends came to 5 bases. There are 13 residues in the CDR3. Per germline, CDR1 LGHDT and CDR2 YNNKEL (reference sequence). The CDR3 here is CASSQSTTGELFF. The CDR3 nucleotides read TGTGCCAGCAGCCAATCAACCACCGGGGAGCTGTTTTTT.

This chain connects TRBV7-2 to TRBJ1-2, with D possibly being TRBD1 (5 bases). Trimming cost V 1 base and J 4 bases, with 10 bases left between them. Germline CDR1 is SGHTA and CDR2 is FQGNSA. The CDR3 contains 14 residues. CDR3 DNA: TGTGCCAGCAGCTTAGTGGGGGACGGCTATGGCTACACCTTC. Protein: CASSLVGDGYGYTF.

The genes are TRBV30 and TRBJ1-2; TRBD1 might be the D (5 bases). Germline values: CDR1 GTSNPN, CDR2 SVGIG (reference sequence). This CDR3 comprises 13 residues. Trimming shortened V by 2 bases and J by 4 bases, and 11 bases separated the two germline ends. The CDR3 spells CAWSRDPGYGYTF. CDR3 in DNA: TGTGCCTGGAGTAGGGACCCCGGCTATGGCTACACCTTC. Together with reference TRBV30 and TRBJ1-2, the CDR3 gives the full variable domain: SQTIHQWPATLVQPVGSPLSLECTVEGTSNPNLYWYRQAAGRGLQLLFYSVGIGQISSEVPQNLSASRPQDRQFILSSKKLLLSDSGFYLCAWSRDPGYGYTFGSGTRLTVV.

The chain is built from TRBV14 and TRBJ2-1, with no clear D. Germline V gene data show CDR1 as SGHDN and CDR2 as FVKESK. The CDR3 runs 14 residues. V was cut by 5 bases and J by 3 bases, with 11 bases left in between. This CDR3 reads CASSSGTLYNEQFF. CDR3 sequence (DNA): TGTGCCAGCAGCTCTGGCACGCTCTACAATGAGCAGTTCTTC.

The V call is TRBV20-1, the J call TRBJ2-7, with D perhaps TRBD2 (6 bases). Trimming removed 6 bases from V and 7 bases from J, with 16 bases in between. In germline, CDR1 is DFQATT, CDR2 SNEGSKA (reference sequence). This CDR3 contains 12 residues. The CDR3 DNA reads TGCAGTGCCACCGGGGGACGTCGGGAGCAGTACTTC. It yields the protein CSATGGRREQYF.

This sequence joins TRBV18 and TRBJ2-1; possible D gene TRBD1, 6 bases. Germline lookup yields CDR1 KGHSH and CDR2 LQKENI. Deletions cut 6 bases from V and 10 bases from J, with 13 bases between. This CDR3 is 12 amino acids long. Here the CDR3 reads CASSQNREEQFF. CDR3 nucleotide sequence: TGTGCCAGCTCGCAAAACAGGGAAGAGCAGTTCTTC.

This clonotype appeared a single time. This chain connects TRBV4-2 to TRBJ2-2; 10 nucleotides agree with TRBD2. The length of the CDR3 is 16 residues. Trimming at V came to 5 bases and at J to 0 bases, leaving 3 bases not matched to a gene. CDR1 is LGHNA and CDR2 is YNFKEQ in the germline V gene. For the CDR3, the DNA is TGTGCCAGCAGCTCAGGACTAGCGGCGAACACCGGGGAGCTGTTTTTT. It yields the protein CASSSGLAANTGELFF.

This clonotype was detected once. V gene TRBV27 combines with J gene TRBJ2-7; 7 positions agree with TRBD1. V gave up 4 bases and J gave up 7 bases; unmatched junction bases: 10. In germline, CDR1 is MNHEY, CDR2 SMNVEV (reference sequence). The CDR3 loop spans 14 amino acids. As DNA, the CDR3 is TGTGCCAGCAGTTCTCGACAGGGTGAGGGGGAGCAGTACTTC. Its protein product is CASSSRQGEGEQYF.

V is TRBV9 and J is TRBJ2-1; maybe TRBD1 (5 bases). Germline CDR1 SGDLS, CDR2 YYNGEE. This CDR3 comprises 15 residues. Trimming left V 0 bases short and J 2 bases short, with 9 bases between. In nucleotides, the CDR3 is TGTGCCAGCAGCGTAGCGCAGGGTACCTACAATGAGCAGTTCTTC. Translation: CASSVAQGTYNEQFF.

V gene TRBV5-1 combines with J gene TRBJ2-7; D remains unclear. The CDR3 is 16 amino acids. Trimming left V 0 bases short and J 3 bases short, with 16 bases between. Germline V CDR1 and CDR2: SGHRS, YFSETQ. The CDR3 DNA follows: TGCGCCAGCAGCTTGGCCGATCAAAATCTAAACTACGAGCAGTACTTC. Amino acid sequence: CASSLADQNLNYEQYF.

This chain connects TRBV6-5 to TRBJ1-6; the D is unclear. This CDR3 has 17 residues. In germline, CDR1 is MNHEY, CDR2 SVGAGI. With 0 bases removed from V and 0 bases from J, the gap between germline ends came to 9 bases. The CDR3 region has the DNA TGTGCCAGCAGTTACTCCGTGGGGAGCTCCTATAATTCACCCCTCCACTTT. This gives the protein CASSYSVGSSYNSPLHF.

The rearrangement links TRBV7-9 to TRBJ2-7; 9 nucleotides match TRBD2. Germline assignment: CDR1 SEHNR and CDR2 FQNEAQ (reference sequence). This CDR3 is 15 amino acids long. J lost 5 bases, V lost 5 bases, and 10 bases had no gene match. The CDR3 bases are TGTGCCAGCAGCAAACGACTAGCGGATGTCCACGAGCAGTACTTC. Residues: CASSKRLADVHEQYF.